These 22 T cell receptor beta chains came from one sample sequenced in a study of post-analysis software for immune sequencing data. Unique molecular identifiers had been added to the TCR beta cDNA libraries. MiXCR, applied by TCRdb to the PCR reads, yields one record per CDR3 protein. The table lists 450,000 or so distinct CDR3 sequences, approximately 46% of them singletons, with around an eighth in the top ten. General study points: With TRBV5-6, TRBV5-1 and TRBV20-1 included, 4 or 5 TRBV segments were more frequent in patients than in controls.

Their target antigens are unknown. The sample taken for sequencing was blood. All receptors come from a girl under 18 with multiple sclerosis.

This chain links TRBV7-2 with TRBJ2-7, with D perhaps assigned TRBD1 or TRBD2 (5 bases each). The CDR3 is 14 amino acids. V lost 1 base and J lost 2, with 9 bases in between. Germline loops: CDR1 SGHTA, CDR2 FQGNSA. CDR3: CASSLDWGTYEQYF. The DNA of the CDR3 is TGTGCCAGCAGCTTAGATTGGGGGACCTACGAGCAGTACTTC.

The chain carries TRBV5-1 and TRBJ2-5, with D maybe TRBD2 (5 bases). The germline V gene encodes CDR1 SGHRS and CDR2 YFSETQ. The CDR3 sequence is 14 residues long. Trimming shortened V by 0 bases and J by 11 bases, and 17 bases separated the two germline ends. CDR3 bases: TGCGCCAGCAGCTTGGGCGGGCATGACAATGAGCAGTACTTC. It encodes CASSLGGHDNEQYF.

The chain employs TRBV25-1 and TRBJ1-1, with D possibly being TRBD1 (5 bases). V lost 2 bases, J lost 0 bases, and 10 bases lay in between. CDR1 and CDR2 from the germline V gene are MGHDK and SYGVNS. The CDR3 has 15 residues. The CDR3, as DNA: TGTGCCAGCAGTGAACCCCGGGGGTTGAACACTGAAGCTTTCTTT. The encoded protein is CASSEPRGLNTEAFF. The entire variable domain, with the rest obtained from reference TRBV25-1 and TRBJ1-1, is as follows: EADIYQTPRYLVIGTGKKITLECSQTMGHDKMYWYQQDPGMELHLIHYSYGVNSTEKGDLSSESTVSRIRTEHFPLTLESARPSHTSQYLCASSEPRGLNTEAFFGQGTRLTVV.

The table lists this clonotype with a few counts. This sequence joins TRBV6-6 and TRBJ2-7, with D perhaps matching TRBD1 or TRBD2 (5 bases each). Deletions cut 8 bases from V and 0 bases from J, with 17 bases between. Germline CDR1 MNHNY, CDR2 SVGAGI (reference sequence). CDR3 size: 15 residues. The chain's CDR3 is CASSNSGTNSYEQYF. The CDR3, as DNA: TGTGCCAGCTCAAACTCCGGGACGAACTCCTACGAGCAGTACTTC.

This sequence joins TRBV2 and TRBJ2-7; 7 bases line up with TRBD2. The CDR3 sequence is 14 residues long. The ends lost 7 bases at V and 2 bases at J; junction bases unmatched: 8. The germline CDR1 and CDR2 sequences are SNHLY and FYNNEI. The CDR3 sequence is CASKERDNPYEQYF. CDR3 sequence (DNA): TGTGCCAGCAAAGAGCGGGATAATCCCTACGAGCAGTACTTC.

The rearrangement links TRBV11-2 to TRBJ2-7; 9 bases map to TRBD1. The CDR3 has 15 amino acids. V was pared by 0 bases and J by 2 bases, with 2 bases of the junction left unmatched. From germline, CDR1 is SGHAT and CDR2 FQNNGV. In DNA form, the CDR3 reads TGTGCCAGCAGCTTAGATGGGACAGGGACCTACGAGCAGTACTTC. Amino acid sequence: CASSLDGTGTYEQYF.

The J gene is TRBJ1-2, the V gene TRBV9, with D possibly being TRBD1 (5 bases). Germline V lookup: CDR1 SGDLS, CDR2 YYNGEE. The CDR3 has 14 amino acids. Deletions cut 4 bases from V and 5 bases from J, with 15 bases between. CDR3 sequence (DNA): TGTGCCAGCAGCCCCTCAGGGAGTAGTTATGGCTACACCTTC. Its protein is CASSPSGSSYGYTF.

J is TRBJ2-5 and V is TRBV7-9; D not resolved. TRBJ2-7 matches the DNA end more closely, so the J call is doubtful. The CDR3 contains 14 residues. From germline, CDR1 is SEHNR and CDR2 FQNEAQ (reference sequence). The CDR3 loop is CASSLGGIPYEQYF. CDR3 DNA sequence: TGTGCCAGCAGCTTAGGTGGGATCCCCTACGAGCAGTACTTC.

J is TRBJ2-1 and V is TRBV2, with TRBD2 identical over 8 bases. There are 13 residues in the CDR3. V lost 3 bases and J lost 13; bases outside the gene matches: 8. Germline lookup yields CDR1 SNHLY and CDR2 FYNNEI. The CDR3 loop is CASSEDSGISQFF. DNA for the CDR3: TGTGCCAGCAGTGAGGATAGCGGGATCTCACAGTTCTTC.

The chain is built from TRBV5-1 and TRBJ2-1; tentatively, D is TRBD2 (5 bases). The V gene lost 5 bases and the J gene lost 6 bases, with 18 bases spanning the gap. Germline V gene sequence: CDR1 SGHRS, CDR2 YFSETQ. This CDR3 is built from 15 residues. CDR3 sequence reads: CASRSSAGPLNEQFF. The CDR3 DNA is TGCGCCAGCAGGAGTAGCGCCGGCCCCCTCAATGAGCAGTTCTTC. The entire variable domain, with the rest obtained from reference TRBV5-1 and TRBJ2-1, is as follows: KAGVTQTPRYLIKTRGQQVTLSCSPISGHRSVSWYQQTPGQGLQFLFEYFSETQRNKGNFPGRFSGRQFSNSRSEMNVSTLELGDSALYLCASRSSAGPLNEQFFGPGTRLTVL.

This clonotype has more than one count but fewer than ten. The chain links TRBV27 to TRBJ2-7; a weak D match, TRBD2 (5 bases). CDR3 size: 13 residues. Germline V gene sequence: CDR1 MNHEY, CDR2 SMNVEV (reference sequence). V lost 4 bases, J lost 8 bases, and 15 bases lay in between. Here the CDR3 reads CASSSSSTFQQYF. The CDR3 DNA follows: TGTGCCAGCAGTTCTAGCTCTACTTTCCAGCAGTACTTC.

This chain uses TRBV7-2 with TRBJ1-2, with 9 nucleotides matching TRBD1. CDR3 length: 14 residues. Germline lookup yields CDR1 SGHTA and CDR2 FQGNSA. J gave up 9 bases and V 4 bases, and 9 bases lay outside the gene matches. CDR3 DNA: TGTGCCAGCAGCTCCGAGACAGGGGGAAAGAGCTACACCTTC. It yields the protein CASSSETGGKSYTF.

This clonotype was observed a single time. The CDR3 region has the DNA TGCAGTGCTAGCGTTATGGACAGGGGGTATCCTGAAGCTTTCTTT. It translates to CSASVMDRGYPEAFF. V usage is TRBV20-1 and J usage is TRBJ1-1; 10 nucleotides line up with TRBD1. V dropped 3 bases and J dropped 6; count of bases not matched to a gene: 10. The CDR3 is made up of 15 amino acids. Germline CDR1 reads DFQATT; CDR2 reads SNEGSKA (reference sequence).

This clonotype was picked up a small number of times. The rearrangement joins TRBV2 to TRBJ2-1; TRBD2 matches 10 bases. The CDR3 length is 16 residues. Losses at the gene ends were 4 bases for V and 4 bases for J; bases not matched to a gene: 7. Germline assignment: CDR1 SNHLY and CDR2 FYNNEI. This CDR3 is CASSGKTSGFYNEQFF. CDR3 nucleotide sequence: TGTGCCAGCAGTGGGAAGACTAGCGGGTTTTACAATGAGCAGTTCTTC.

The V call is TRBV29-1, the J call TRBJ2-7; D perhaps matches TRBD1 (5 bases). The CDR3 loop spans 12 amino acids. V lost 6 bases and J 6 bases, leaving 15 bases between the germline ends. In germline, CDR1 is SQVTM, CDR2 ANQGSEA. For the CDR3, the DNA is TGCAGCGTGGATGGTCAGGGCCTCGAGCAGTACTTC. This codes for CSVDGQGLEQYF.

V and J are TRBV18 and TRBJ2-1, with a tentative D call TRBD1 (6 bases). The CDR3 has 15 residues. The germline V gene encodes CDR1 KGHSH and CDR2 LQKENI. Deletions cut 4 bases from V and 4 bases from J, with 14 bases between. The CDR3 sequence: CASSLLTTGYNEQFF. DNA for the CDR3: TGTGCCAGCTCACTTCTAACGACAGGTTACAATGAGCAGTTCTTC.

V gene TRBV12-3 or TRBV12-4 combines with J gene TRBJ2-5; 9 bases match TRBD2. V lost 7 bases and J lost 0; bases outside the gene matches: 6. The CDR3 consists of 15 residues. The CDR3 nucleotides read TGTGCCAGCAATGAGCTAGCGGGGAACCAAGAGACCCAGTACTTC. This translates into CASNELAGNQETQYF.

As regards this clonotype: At one of its ends the junction is not consistent with the germline gene, which may arise from a read error. The chain links TRBV18 to TRBJ1-6; D is unclear. This CDR3 is built from 16 residues. Germline CDR1 KGHSH, CDR2 LQKENI. CDR3 in amino acids: CTSSPSRPKVGSPLHF. The CDR3 DNA sequence: TGTACCAGCTCACCATCTAGGCCCAAAGTAGGGTCACCCCTCCACTTT.

V and J are TRBV20-1 and TRBJ2-1; unclear D gene. From germline, CDR1 is DFQATT and CDR2 SNEGSKA (reference sequence). The CDR3 extends over 14 amino acids. V lost 3 bases and J 4 bases, leaving 13 bases between the germline ends. CDR3 DNA sequence: TGCAGTGCTAGTCGCGGATCACTATACAATGAGCAGTTCTTC. Its protein is CSASRGSLYNEQFF.

This clonotype turned up a few times. The rearrangement links TRBV29-1 to TRBJ2-5; D is perhaps TRBD2 (5 bases). CDR3 size: 18 residues. Per the germline V gene, CDR1 is SQVTM and CDR2 is ANQGSEA. Trimming left V 3 bases short and J 3 bases short, with 26 bases between. The CDR3 DNA sequence: TGCAGCGTTGAGATTTTTGAGGCTAGACGTGTGACTAAAGAGACCCAGTACTTC. It specifies CSVEIFEARRVTKETQYF.

This clonotype was seen only a few times. The chain joins TRBV10-3 to TRBJ2-7; 9 bases match TRBD2. The V segment lost 2 bases and the J segment 2 bases; nucleotides outside the gene matches: 7. The CDR3 length is 16 residues. CDR1 is ENHRY, CDR2 SYGVKD, per germline. The CDR3 sequence is CAISETQASGTYEQYF. The CDR3 coding sequence is TGTGCCATCAGTGAGACGCAAGCTAGCGGGACCTACGAGCAGTACTTC.

Notes on this clonotype: Germline is not matched at one junction end, which may reflect a read error. The genes are TRBV12-3 or TRBV12-4 and TRBJ2-1; possible D gene TRBD2, 5 bases. The CDR3 extends over 15 amino acids. The CDR3 DNA follows: TGTGTCAGCAGTTTTCGGGGTTCGACCTACAATGAGCAGTTCTTC. Its translation: CVSSFRGSTYNEQFF.